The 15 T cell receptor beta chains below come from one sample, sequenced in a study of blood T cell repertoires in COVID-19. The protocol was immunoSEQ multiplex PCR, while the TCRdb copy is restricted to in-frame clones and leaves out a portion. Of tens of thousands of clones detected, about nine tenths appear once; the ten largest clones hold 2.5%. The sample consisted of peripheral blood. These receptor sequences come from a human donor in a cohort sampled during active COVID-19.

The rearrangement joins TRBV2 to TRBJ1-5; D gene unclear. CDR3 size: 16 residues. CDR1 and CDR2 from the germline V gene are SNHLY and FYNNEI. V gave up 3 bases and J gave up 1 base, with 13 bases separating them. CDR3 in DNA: TGTGCCAGCAGTGATAAGAAGGCAGCGAGCAATCAGCCCCAGCATTTT. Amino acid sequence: CASSDKKAASNQPQHF.

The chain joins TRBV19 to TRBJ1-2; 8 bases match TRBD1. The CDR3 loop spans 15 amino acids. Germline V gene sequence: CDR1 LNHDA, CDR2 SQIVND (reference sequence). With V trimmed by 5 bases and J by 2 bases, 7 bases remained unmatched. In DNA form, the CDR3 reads TGTGCCAGTAGTCCAACGACAGGGGCCAACTATGGCTACACCTTC. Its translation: CASSPTTGANYGYTF. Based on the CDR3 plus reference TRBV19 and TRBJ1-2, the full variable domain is DGGITQSPKYLFRKEGQNVTLSCEQNLNHDAMYWYRQDPGQGLRLIYYSQIVNDFQKGDIAEGYSVSREKKESFPLTVTSAQKNPTAFYLCASSPTTGANYGYTFGSGTRLTVV.

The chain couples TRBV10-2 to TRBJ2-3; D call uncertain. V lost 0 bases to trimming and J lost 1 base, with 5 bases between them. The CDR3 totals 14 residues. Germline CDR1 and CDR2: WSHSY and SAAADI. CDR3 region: CASSESGGTDTQYF. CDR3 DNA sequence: TGCGCCAGCAGTGAGTCGGGCGGCACAGATACGCAGTATTTT.

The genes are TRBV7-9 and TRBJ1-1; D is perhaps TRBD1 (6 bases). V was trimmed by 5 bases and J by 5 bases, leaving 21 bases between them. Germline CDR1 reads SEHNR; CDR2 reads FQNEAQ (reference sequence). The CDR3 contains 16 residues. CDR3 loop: CASSPSGGQERTEAFF. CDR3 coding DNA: TGTGCCAGCAGCCCCAGTGGGGGCCAGGAACGAACTGAAGCTTTCTTT.

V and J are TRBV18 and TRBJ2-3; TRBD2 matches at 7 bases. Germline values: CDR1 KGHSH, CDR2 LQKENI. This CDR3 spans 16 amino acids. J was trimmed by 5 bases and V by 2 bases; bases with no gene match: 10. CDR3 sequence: CASSPSRASGGDTQYF. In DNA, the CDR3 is TGTGCCAGCTCACCATCTCGGGCTTCGGGAGGAGATACGCAGTATTTT.

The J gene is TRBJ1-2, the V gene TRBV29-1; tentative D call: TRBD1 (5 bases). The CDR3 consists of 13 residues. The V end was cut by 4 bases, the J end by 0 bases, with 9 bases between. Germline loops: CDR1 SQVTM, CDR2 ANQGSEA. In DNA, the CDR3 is TGCAGCGTTGGTGAGACAGCTAACTATGGCTACACCTTC. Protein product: CSVGETANYGYTF.

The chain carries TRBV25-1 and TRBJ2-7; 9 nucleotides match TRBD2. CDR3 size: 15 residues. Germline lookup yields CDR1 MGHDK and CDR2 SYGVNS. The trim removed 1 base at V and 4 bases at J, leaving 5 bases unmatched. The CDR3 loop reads CASSESGLATYEQYF. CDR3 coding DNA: TGTGCCAGCAGTGAATCCGGACTAGCGACTTACGAGCAGTACTTC.

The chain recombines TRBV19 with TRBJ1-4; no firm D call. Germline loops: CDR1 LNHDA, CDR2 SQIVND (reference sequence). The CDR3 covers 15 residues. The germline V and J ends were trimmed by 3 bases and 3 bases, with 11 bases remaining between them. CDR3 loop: CASSIENRPNEKLFF. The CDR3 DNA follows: TGTGCCAGTAGTATCGAAAACAGACCTAATGAAAAACTGTTTTTT.

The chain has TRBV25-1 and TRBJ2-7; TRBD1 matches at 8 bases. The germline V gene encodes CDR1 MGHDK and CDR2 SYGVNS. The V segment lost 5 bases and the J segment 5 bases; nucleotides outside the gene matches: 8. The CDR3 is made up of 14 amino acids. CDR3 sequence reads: CASSIRTGFHEQYF. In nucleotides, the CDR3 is TGTGCCAGCAGTATCCGGACAGGGTTCCACGAGCAGTACTTC.

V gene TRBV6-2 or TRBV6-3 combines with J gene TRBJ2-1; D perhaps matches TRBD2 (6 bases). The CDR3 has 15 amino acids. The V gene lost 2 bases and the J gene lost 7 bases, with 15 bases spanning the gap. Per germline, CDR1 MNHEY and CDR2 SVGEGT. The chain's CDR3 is CASSYGGLARNEQFF. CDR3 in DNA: TGTGCCAGCAGTTACGGAGGGCTAGCTCGGAATGAGCAGTTCTTC.

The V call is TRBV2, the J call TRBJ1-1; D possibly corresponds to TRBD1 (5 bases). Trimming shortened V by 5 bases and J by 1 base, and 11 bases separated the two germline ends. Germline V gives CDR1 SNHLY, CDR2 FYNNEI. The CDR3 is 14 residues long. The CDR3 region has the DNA TGTGCCAGCAGTACCTCCGACAGGAACACTGAAGCTTTCTTT. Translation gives CASSTSDRNTEAFF.

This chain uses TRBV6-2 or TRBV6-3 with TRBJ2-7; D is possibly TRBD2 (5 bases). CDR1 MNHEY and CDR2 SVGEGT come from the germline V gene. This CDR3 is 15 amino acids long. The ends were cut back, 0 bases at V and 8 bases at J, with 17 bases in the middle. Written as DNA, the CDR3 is TGTGCCAGCAGTTACTCGATTCGGGTGGGAGCCCAGCAGTACTTC. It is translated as CASSYSIRVGAQQYF.

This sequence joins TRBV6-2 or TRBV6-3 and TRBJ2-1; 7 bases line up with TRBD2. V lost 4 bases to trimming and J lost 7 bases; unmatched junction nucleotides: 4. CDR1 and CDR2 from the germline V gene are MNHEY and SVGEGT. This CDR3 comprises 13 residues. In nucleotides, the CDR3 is TGTGCCAGCAGTTCCAGGACTAGTAATGAGCAGTTCTTC. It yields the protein CASSSRTSNEQFF.

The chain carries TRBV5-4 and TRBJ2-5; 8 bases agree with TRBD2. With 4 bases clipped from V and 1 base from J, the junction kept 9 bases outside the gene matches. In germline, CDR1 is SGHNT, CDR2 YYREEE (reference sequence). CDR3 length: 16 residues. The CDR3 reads CASSPRVAGSQETQYF. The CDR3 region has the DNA TGTGCCAGCAGCCCGCGGGTAGCGGGGTCCCAAGAGACCCAGTACTTC. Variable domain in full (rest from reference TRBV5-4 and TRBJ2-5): ETGVTQSPTHLIKTRGQQVTLRCSSQSGHNTVSWYQQALGQGPQFIFQYYREEENGRGNFPPRFSGLQFPNYSSELNVNALELDDSALYLCASSPRVAGSQETQYFGPGTRLLVL.

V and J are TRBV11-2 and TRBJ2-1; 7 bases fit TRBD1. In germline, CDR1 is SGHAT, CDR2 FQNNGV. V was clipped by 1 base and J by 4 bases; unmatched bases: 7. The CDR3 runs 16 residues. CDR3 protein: CASSLAVAGGYNEQFF. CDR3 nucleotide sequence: TGTGCCAGCAGCTTAGCCGTAGCAGGGGGATACAATGAGCAGTTCTTC.